The clone carrying this T cell receptor beta chain was counted once. Assay: immunoSEQ multiplex PCR; the TCRdb copy retains only in-frame clones and omits some. The repertoire holds about 15,000 clones, with around 78% as singletons. The record originates from a study of chemoradiotherapy in HPV16-positive cancers. The CDR3 is 12 amino acids. With V trimmed by 11 bases and J by 3 bases, 7 bases remained unmatched. Germline loops: CDR1 SNHLY, CDR2 FYNNEI. The V gene is TRBV2, the J gene TRBJ2-7, with 7 bases aligning to TRBD2. This receptor was obtained from a human donor with HPV-associated anogenital cancer. This sample was gathered from a patient who underwent chemoradiotherapy. The DNA of the CDR3 is TGTGCCCAAGGTGGGGGGGGCTACGAGCAGTACTTC. Encoded protein: CAQGGGGYEQYF.